This T cell receptor (beta chain) derives from a study of T-cell reconstitution after alpha-beta-depleted transplantation in children. Findings and caveats of the study: One year after transplant, T-cell counts and diversity came mostly from newly produced T cells.

In germline, CDR1 is MNHEY, CDR2 SVGAGI. The V segment lost 6 bases and the J segment 1 base; nucleotides outside the gene matches: 8. The length of the CDR3 is 16 residues. It was with unique molecular identifiers that the TCRbeta library was prepared. MiXCR was run by TCRdb on the PCR reads, yielding one entry per CDR3 protein. The data hold about 980,000 distinct CDR3 sequences, with less than 30% observed a single time. This clonotype was seen only a few times. As yet, its antigen is unknown. The starting material was PBMCs, mostly from graft donor cells, obtained 360 days after TCRalphabeta/CD19-depleted stem cell transplant. The origin of this receptor is a boy in the first two years of life who had a stem cell transplant for SCID, so the T cells may come from the graft donor. The chain employs TRBV6-5 and TRBJ2-3; 9 nucleotides align to TRBD2. The DNA for the CDR3 is TGTGCCAGCAGCCACCAGGGACTAGCTGGCACAGATACGCAGTATTTT. This gives the protein CASSHQGLAGTDTQYF.